The T cell receptor beta chain described here comes from a study of T-cell reconstitution after alpha-beta-depleted transplantation in children. Notes on the study in general: For some patients, TCRbeta diversity was high at day 60 because of recipient T cells and thymic progenitors that survived. The origin of alpha-beta T cells about two months after transplant was reportedly several hundred expanded graft clones. Among T cells one year after transplant, newly produced cells accounted for most counts and diversity.

CDR1 and CDR2 from the germline V gene are SQVTM and ANQGSEA. There are 13 residues in the CDR3. TCRbeta library construction was performed incorporating unique molecular identifiers. A single record per CDR3 protein comes from TCRdb applying MiXCR to the PCR reads. The table lists approximately 290,000 distinct CDR3 sequences, approximately 10% of them singletons. In the case of this clonotype: Its antigen is not known. A junction end diverges from the germline sequence, so it may reflect a read error.

The sample was peripheral blood, taken 180 days after TCRalphabeta/CD19-depleted stem cell transplant. The sequence was obtained from a male patient aged 2-9 years who had a stem cell transplant for chronic granulomatous disease, so the T cells may come from the graft donor. The chain links TRBV29-1 to TRBJ1-2; no reliable D call. Here the CDR3 DNA reads TGCAGCGTTGTGGGCCCGCTCTCGGGCGGCTACCCCTTC. Amino acid sequence: CSVVGPLSGGYPF.